This TCR beta chain is from a study of vaccination effects on CD4 cells after COVID-19. Overall study context: IL-2 at roughly 9.7 IU/ml and peptides at 9.5 to 10 ug/ml were added to cultured PBMC, around 2.2 million per well. Notes on the study in general: Substantial clonal contraction characterized both infection- and vaccine-induced clones late after vaccination.

This table comes from immunoSEQ multiplex PCR, and its TCRdb copy is limited to in-frame clones, with some not included. The sample contains roughly 40,000 clones, around two thirds of which appear only once. Looked up from germline, CDR1 is MNHEY and CDR2 is SVGAGI. J gave up 0 bases and V 6 bases, and 2 bases lay outside the gene matches. The CDR3 length is 15 residues. Details on this clone: No antigen is known for it.

After more than 8 days in culture, the CD4+ T cells were isolated. Two doses of BNT162b2 or mRNA-1273 vaccine were administered to participants. The material was CD4+ T cells from PBMCs cultured without peptide, obtained after COVID-19 vaccination. The chain carries TRBV6-5 and TRBJ2-3; 11 bases are a match to TRBD2. This clonotype originated in a human donor who received a COVID-19 vaccine. CDR3 in DNA: TGTGCCAGCAGACGGACTAGCGGGAGCACAGATACGCAGTATTTT. This sequence encodes CASRRTSGSTDTQYF.